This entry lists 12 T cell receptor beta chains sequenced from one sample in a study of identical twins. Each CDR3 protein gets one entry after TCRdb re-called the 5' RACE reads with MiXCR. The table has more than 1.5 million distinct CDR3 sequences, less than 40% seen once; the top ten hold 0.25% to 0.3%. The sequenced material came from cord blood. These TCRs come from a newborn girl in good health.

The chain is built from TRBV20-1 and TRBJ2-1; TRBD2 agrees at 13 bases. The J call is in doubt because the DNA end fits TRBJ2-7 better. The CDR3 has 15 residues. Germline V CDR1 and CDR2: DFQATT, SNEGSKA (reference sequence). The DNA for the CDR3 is TGCAGTGCTAGCCAGACTAGCGGGAGGAAAGGTGAGCAGTACTTC. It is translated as CSASQTSGRKGEQYF.

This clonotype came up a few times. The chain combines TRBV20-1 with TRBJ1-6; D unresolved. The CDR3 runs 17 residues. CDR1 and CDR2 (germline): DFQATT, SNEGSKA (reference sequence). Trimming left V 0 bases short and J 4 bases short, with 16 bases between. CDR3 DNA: TGCAGTGCTAGAGATCCAGCGACTAGCCTATATAATTCACCCCTCCACTTT. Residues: CSARDPATSLYNSPLHF.

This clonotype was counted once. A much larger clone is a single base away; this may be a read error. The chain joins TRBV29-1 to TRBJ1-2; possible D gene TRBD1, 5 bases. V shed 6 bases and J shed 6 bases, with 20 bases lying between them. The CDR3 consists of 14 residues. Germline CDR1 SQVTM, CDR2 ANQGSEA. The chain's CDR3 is CSVETGDAFHGYTF. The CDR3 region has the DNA TGCAGCGTAGAAACGGGGGACGCCTTCCATGGCTACACCTTC.

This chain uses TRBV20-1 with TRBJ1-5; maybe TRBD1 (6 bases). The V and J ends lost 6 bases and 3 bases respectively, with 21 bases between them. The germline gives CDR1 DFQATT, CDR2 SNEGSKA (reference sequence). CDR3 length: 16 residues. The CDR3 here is CSASKTGRGVNQPQHF. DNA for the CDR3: TGCAGTGCCTCTAAAACAGGGAGGGGGGTCAATCAGCCCCAGCATTTT.

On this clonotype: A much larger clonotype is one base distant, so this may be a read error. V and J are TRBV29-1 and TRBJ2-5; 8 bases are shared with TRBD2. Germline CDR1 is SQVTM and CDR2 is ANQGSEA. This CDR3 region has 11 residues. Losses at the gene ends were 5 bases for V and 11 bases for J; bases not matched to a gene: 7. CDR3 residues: CSVPFSGEQYF. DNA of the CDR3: TGCAGCGTTCCCTTTAGCGGGGAGCAGTACTTC.

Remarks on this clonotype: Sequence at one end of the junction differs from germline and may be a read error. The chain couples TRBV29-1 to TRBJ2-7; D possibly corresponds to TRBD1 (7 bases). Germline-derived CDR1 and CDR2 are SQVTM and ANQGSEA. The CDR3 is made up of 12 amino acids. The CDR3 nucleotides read TGCAACGTTCAGGGGGGCCCCTACGAGCAGTACTTC. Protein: CNVQGGPYEQYF.

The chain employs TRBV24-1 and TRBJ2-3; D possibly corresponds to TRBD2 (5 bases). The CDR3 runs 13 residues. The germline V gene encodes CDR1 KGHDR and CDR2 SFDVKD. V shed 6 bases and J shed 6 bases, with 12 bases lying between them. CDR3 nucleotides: TGTGCCACCAGTATAAGCGGTCCCGATACGCAGTATTTT. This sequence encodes CATSISGPDTQYF.

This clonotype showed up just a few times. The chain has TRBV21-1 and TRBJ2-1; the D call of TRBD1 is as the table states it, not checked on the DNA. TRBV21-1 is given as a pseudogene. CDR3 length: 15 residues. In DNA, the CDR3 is TGTGCCAGCAGCGACCGGGACAGGGGGCGCAATGAGCAGTTCTTC. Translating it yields CASSDRDRGRNEQFF.

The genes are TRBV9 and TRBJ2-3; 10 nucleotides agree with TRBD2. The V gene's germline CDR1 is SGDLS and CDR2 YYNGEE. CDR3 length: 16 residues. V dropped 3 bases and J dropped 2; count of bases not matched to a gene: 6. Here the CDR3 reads CASSALAGGTTDTQYF. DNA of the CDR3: TGTGCCAGCAGCGCGTTAGCGGGGGGTACCACAGATACGCAGTATTTT. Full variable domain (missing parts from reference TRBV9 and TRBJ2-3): DSGVTQTPKHLITATGQRVTLRCSPRSGDLSVYWYQQSLDQGLQFLIQYYNGEERAKGNILERFSAQQFPDLHSELNLSSLELGDSALYFCASSALAGGTTDTQYFGPGTRLTVL.

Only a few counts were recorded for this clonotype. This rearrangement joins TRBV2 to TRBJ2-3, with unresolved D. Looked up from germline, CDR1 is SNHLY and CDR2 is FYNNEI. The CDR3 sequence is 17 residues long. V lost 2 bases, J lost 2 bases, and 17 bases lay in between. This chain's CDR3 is CASSELMSSGLTDTQYF. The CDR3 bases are TGTGCCAGCAGTGAATTGATGTCGTCAGGCCTCACAGATACGCAGTATTTT. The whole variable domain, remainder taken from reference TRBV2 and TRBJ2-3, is EPEVTQTPSHQVTQMGQEVILRCVPISNHLYFYWYRQILGQKVEFLVSFYNNEISEKSEIFDDQFSVERPDGSNFTLKIRSTKLEDSAMYFCASSELMSSGLTDTQYFGPGTRLTVL.

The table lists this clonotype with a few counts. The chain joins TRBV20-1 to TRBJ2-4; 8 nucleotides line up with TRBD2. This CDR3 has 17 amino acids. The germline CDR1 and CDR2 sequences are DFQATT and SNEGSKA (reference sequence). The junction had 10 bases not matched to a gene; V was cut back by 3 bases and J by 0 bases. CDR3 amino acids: CSASWAGGGVAKNIQYF. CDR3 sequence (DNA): TGCAGTGCTAGCTGGGCGGGAGGAGGGGTAGCCAAAAACATTCAGTACTTC.

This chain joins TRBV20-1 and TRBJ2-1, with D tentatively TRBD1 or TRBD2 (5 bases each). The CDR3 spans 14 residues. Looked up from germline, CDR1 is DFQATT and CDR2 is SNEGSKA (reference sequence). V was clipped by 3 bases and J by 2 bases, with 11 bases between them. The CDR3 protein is CSARTRGAYNEQFF. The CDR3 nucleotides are TGCAGTGCTAGGACCAGAGGGGCCTACAATGAGCAGTTCTTC.